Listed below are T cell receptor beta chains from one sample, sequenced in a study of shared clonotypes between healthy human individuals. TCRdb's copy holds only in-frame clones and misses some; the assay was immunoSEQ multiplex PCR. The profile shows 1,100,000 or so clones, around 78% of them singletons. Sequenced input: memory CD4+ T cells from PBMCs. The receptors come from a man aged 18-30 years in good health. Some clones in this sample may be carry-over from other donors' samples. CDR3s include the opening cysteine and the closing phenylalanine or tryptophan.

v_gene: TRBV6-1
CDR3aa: CASRTPSINTQYF

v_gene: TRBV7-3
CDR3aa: CASSFDSDTQYF

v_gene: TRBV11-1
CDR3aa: CASSRDWREVEQYF

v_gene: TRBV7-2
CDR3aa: CASSLVGQSQYF

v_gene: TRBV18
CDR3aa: CASSRFRDVGAQETQYF

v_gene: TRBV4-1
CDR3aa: CASSQGTNRAYEQYF

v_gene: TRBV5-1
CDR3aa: CASSQSLPGTGSGANVLTF

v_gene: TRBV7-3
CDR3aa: CASSLGSGGGGTDTQYF

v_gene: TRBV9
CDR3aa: CASSGGPRSGANVLTF

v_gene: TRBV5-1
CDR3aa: CASSQSGQMNTEAFF

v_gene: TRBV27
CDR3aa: CASSRKPGQDYGYTF

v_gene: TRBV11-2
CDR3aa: CASSLDRMNEQFF

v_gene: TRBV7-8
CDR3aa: CASSLAFYNEQFF

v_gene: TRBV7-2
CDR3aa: CASSPRGDGNTEAFF

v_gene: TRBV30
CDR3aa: CAWSTGSRQPQHF

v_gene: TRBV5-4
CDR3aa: CASTFGAGSDTQYF

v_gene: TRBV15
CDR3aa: CATSRDYTEAFF

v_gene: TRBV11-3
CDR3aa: CASITEDSEANYGYTF

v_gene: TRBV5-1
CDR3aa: CASSWGQGLYEQYF

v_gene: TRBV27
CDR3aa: CASRPGLADYEQYF

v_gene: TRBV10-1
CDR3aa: CASIIRDTLGPNQPQHF

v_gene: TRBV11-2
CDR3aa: CASSLVGLYTEAFF

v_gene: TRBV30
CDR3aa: CACGMGGGRTDTQYF

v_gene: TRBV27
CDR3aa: CASSRAKGPQHF

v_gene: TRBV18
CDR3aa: CASSPSREKLFF

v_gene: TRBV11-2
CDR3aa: CASRERPGEVNTEAFF

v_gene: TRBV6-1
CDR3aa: CASTNGGGNTIYF

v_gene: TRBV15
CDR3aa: CATSTDRGSDLNTEAFF

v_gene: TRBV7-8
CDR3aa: CASSPLPGQSYEQYF

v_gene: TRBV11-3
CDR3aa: CASSPRQGAETQYF

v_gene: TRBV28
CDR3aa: CASSLQPGRAFF

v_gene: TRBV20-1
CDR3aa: CSASLGYEQYF

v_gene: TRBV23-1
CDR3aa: CASMEGEPNYGYTF

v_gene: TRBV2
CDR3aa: CASSWDKETQYF

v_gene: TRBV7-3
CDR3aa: CASSFSGGVEAFF

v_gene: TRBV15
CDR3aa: CATSRDRFGQGAGYTF

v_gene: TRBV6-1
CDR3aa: CASSDHGWTNTEAFF

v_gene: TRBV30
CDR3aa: CAWSAQVGNTIYF